A single sample gave rise to the 32 T cell receptor beta chains below, sequenced in a study of blood T cell repertoires in COVID-19. TCRdb keeps only in-frame clones here, not all; method: immunoSEQ multiplex PCR. The data show approximately 300,000 clones, with roughly 90% seen just once and around 20% held by the top ten. Sequencing was performed on PBMCs or T cells enriched from blood (not recorded which). The receptors stem from a woman aged 30 to 39 who had recovered from COVID-19.

J is TRBJ1-1 and V is TRBV11-1; D not resolved. V was pared by 5 bases and J by 2 bases, with 12 bases between. Looked up from germline, CDR1 is SGHAT and CDR2 is FQDESV (reference sequence). The length of the CDR3 is 14 residues. CDR3 residues: CASSPLGPNTEAFF. The CDR3 DNA follows: TGTGCCAGCAGCCCCCTGGGCCCCAACACTGAAGCTTTCTTT.

The V call is TRBV11-3, the J call TRBJ2-3, with 12 bases lining up with TRBD2. This CDR3 has 16 amino acids. Germline CDR1 reads SGHNT; CDR2 reads YENEEA. The V and J ends lost 5 bases and 0 bases, in that order; junction bases with no gene match: 3. The CDR3 DNA follows: TGTGCCAGCAGCACCGGGACTAGCGGGAGCACAGATACGCAGTATTTT. This codes for CASSTGTSGSTDTQYF.

This rearrangement joins TRBV18 to TRBJ2-7; 12 bases fit TRBD1. The germline V gene has CDR1 KGHSH and CDR2 LQKENI. The CDR3 sequence is 18 residues long. Unmatched junction bases numbered 10, after V lost 3 bases and J lost 1 base. This CDR3 is CASSPWDRGPKRSYEQYF. For the CDR3, the DNA is TGTGCCAGCTCACCCTGGGACAGGGGGCCGAAAAGGTCCTACGAGCAGTACTTC.

This chain connects TRBV28 to TRBJ1-2; D is ambiguous. The CDR3 sequence is 11 residues long. Germline CDR1 reads MDHEN; CDR2 reads SYDVKM. V lost 5 bases and J 5 bases, leaving 6 bases between the germline ends. As DNA, the CDR3 is TGTGCCAGCAGTGGAGGGTATGGCTACACCTTC. Protein sequence: CASSGGYGYTF.

DNA of the CDR3: TGTGCCAGCAGCTCACGACTAGCGGGGATAATCACAGATACGCAGTATTTT. Amino acids: CASSSRLAGIITDTQYF. The chain couples TRBV11-3 to TRBJ2-3, with TRBD2 matching over 11 bases. Germline CDR1 and CDR2: SGHNT and YENEEA. CDR3 length: 17 amino acids. Germline trimming cut 4 bases from V and 2 bases from J; bases unmatched to any gene: 8.

The count of this clone is one. J is TRBJ1-2 and V is TRBV6-2 or TRBV6-3, with no clear D. This CDR3 contains 14 residues. Germline loops: CDR1 MNHEY, CDR2 SVGEGT. Trimming pared 2 bases from V and 5 bases from J, leaving 12 bases between. In nucleotides, the CDR3 is TGTGCCAGCAGTTACCGGGTCTCGGGGTATGGCTACACCTTC. Protein: CASSYRVSGYGYTF.

This chain connects TRBV11-3 to TRBJ2-7; D is perhaps TRBD1 (5 bases). The germline CDR1 and CDR2 sequences are SGHNT and YENEEA. CDR3 length: 15 amino acids. Trimming cost V 6 bases and J 1 base, with 16 bases left between them. As DNA, the CDR3 is TGTGCCAGCAGTTTCTTACCCCAGGGTTCCTACGAGCAGTACTTC. The encoded protein is CASSFLPQGSYEQYF.

CDR3 DNA: TGTGCCAGCAGCCAGAGGGCAGGGGATCAGCCCCAGCATTTT. Protein product: CASSQRAGDQPQHF. The chain recombines TRBV14 with TRBJ1-5; possibly TRBD1 for D (6 bases). Germline CDR1 reads SGHDN; CDR2 reads FVKESK. Trimming cost V 3 bases and J 5 bases, with 11 bases left between them. The CDR3 is 14 residues long.

The rearrangement uses TRBV7-2 and TRBJ2-7; 7 positions agree with TRBD2. This CDR3 region has 16 residues. Trimming at V came to 7 bases and at J to 6 bases, leaving 18 bases not matched to a gene. The germline V gene encodes CDR1 SGHTA and CDR2 FQGNSA. The CDR3, as DNA: TGTGCCAGCACGCGGGAGCGGACGATCACGGTGAGCGAGCAGTACTTC. Amino acid sequence: CASTRERTITVSEQYF.

The V gene is TRBV29-1, the J gene TRBJ1-1; weak D call: TRBD1 (6 bases). Germline CDR1 is SQVTM and CDR2 is ANQGSEA. V was shortened by 7 bases and J by 4 bases, with 13 bases between the two germline ends. The CDR3 sequence is 12 residues long. CDR3 in DNA: TGCAGCGCCGTGGGGGGGCTCACTGAAGCTTTCTTT. Translated, it gives CSAVGGLTEAFF.

With regard to this clone: This probably arose from a read error, given a far larger clone one base away. The chain combines TRBV4-3 with TRBJ1-6, with 8 bases matching TRBD1. This CDR3 contains 14 residues. Germline V gene lookup returns CDR1 LGHNA and CDR2 YSLEER. V dropped 3 bases and J dropped 5; count of bases not matched to a gene: 0. The CDR3 reads CASSQGQDNSPLHF. CDR3 DNA sequence: TGCGCCAGCAGCCAGGGACAGGATAATTCACCCCTCCACTTT.

The rearrangement links TRBV7-3 to TRBJ2-1, with 9 bases fitting TRBD1. The CDR3 consists of 14 residues. CDR1 is SGHTA and CDR2 is FQGTGA in the germline V gene. Trimming at V came to 8 bases and at J to 0 bases, leaving 2 bases not matched to a gene. CDR3 sequence (DNA): TGTGCCAGCGCACAGGGGGCCTCCTACAATGAGCAGTTCTTC. As protein: CASAQGASYNEQFF.

V usage is TRBV25-1 and J usage is TRBJ1-6, with 8 bases lining up with TRBD1. Germline loops: CDR1 MGHDK, CDR2 SYGVNS. The V and J ends lost 4 bases and 10 bases, in that order; junction bases with no gene match: 3. The CDR3 covers 13 residues. CDR3 protein: CASSGTGSSPLHF. In DNA form, the CDR3 reads TGTGCCAGCAGTGGGACAGGGTCCTCACCCCTCCACTTT.

The V gene is TRBV27, the J gene TRBJ1-2, with D possibly being TRBD1 (5 bases). The CDR3 extends over 14 amino acids. With 8 bases removed from V and 7 bases from J, the gap between germline ends came to 20 bases. CDR1 and CDR2 from the germline V gene are MNHEY and SMNVEV (reference sequence). The CDR3 here is CASVQGRQYGGYTF. CDR3 nucleotide sequence: TGTGCCAGCGTCCAGGGCAGGCAATATGGTGGCTACACCTTC.

V usage is TRBV11-3 and J usage is TRBJ2-1; no definite D call. Germline CDR1 is SGHNT and CDR2 is YENEEA. This CDR3 region has 14 residues. V lost 2 bases and J 7 bases, leaving 12 bases between the germline ends. CDR3 sequence: CASSLKKSVNEQFF. In nucleotides, the CDR3 is TGTGCCAGCAGCTTAAAGAAATCGGTGAATGAGCAGTTCTTC.

The rearrangement joins TRBV5-6 to TRBJ2-7, with 8 bases identical to TRBD1. With V trimmed by 0 bases and J by 7 bases, 6 bases remained unmatched. This CDR3 comprises 14 residues. Germline V gene sequence: CDR1 SGHDT, CDR2 YYEEEE. The CDR3 here is CASSLGTGPTEQYF. The CDR3 nucleotides are TGTGCCAGCAGCTTGGGGACAGGGCCTACGGAGCAGTACTTC.

As to this clone: The junction departs from the called germline gene at one end, perhaps through a read error. The chain couples TRBV2 to TRBJ1-2; possible D gene TRBD1, 6 bases. Per germline, CDR1 SNHLY and CDR2 FYNNEI. The CDR3 length is 13 residues. The CDR3 here is CASREVQGYGYTF. CDR3 nucleotides: TGTGCCAGCAGGGAAGTACAGGGATATGGCTACACCTTC.

This chain joins TRBV19 and TRBJ1-3; D not resolved. The ends were cut back, 5 bases at V and 8 bases at J, with 13 bases in the middle. CDR1 is LNHDA and CDR2 is SQIVND in the germline V gene (reference sequence). The CDR3 is made up of 13 amino acids. In DNA, the CDR3 is TGTGCCAGTAGTCTACTCCTTTCGGACACCATATATTTT. Protein product: CASSLLLSDTIYF.

V usage is TRBV6-5 and J usage is TRBJ2-1, with 8 bases identical to TRBD2. Germline V gene lookup returns CDR1 MNHEY and CDR2 SVGAGI. Losses at the gene ends were 7 bases for V and 7 bases for J; bases not matched to a gene: 12. The CDR3 runs to 15 residues. CDR3 protein: CASNRAGALGNEQFF. The CDR3 DNA reads as TGTGCCAGCAATCGAGCGGGGGCGCTGGGAAATGAGCAGTTCTTC.

This chain connects TRBV18 to TRBJ1-2; TRBD1 aligns across 7 bases. CDR1 KGHSH and CDR2 LQKENI come from the germline V gene. V lost 5 bases, J lost 7 bases, and 4 bases stayed unmatched. The CDR3 is 12 amino acids. The CDR3 bases are TGTGCCAGCTCAGAGGGGGCTGGTGGCTACACCTTC. This gives the protein CASSEGAGGYTF.

The chain joins TRBV5-8 to TRBJ1-2, with D perhaps TRBD1 (5 bases). Germline V gene sequence: CDR1 SGHTS, CDR2 YDEGEE. The V end was cut by 4 bases, the J end by 5 bases, with 9 bases between. This CDR3 is built from 12 residues. The CDR3 nucleotides are TGTGCCAGCAGCACTGACAGATATGGCTACACCTTC. It specifies CASSTDRYGYTF.

The chain's CDR3 is CASTQLAVGTDTQYF. In nucleotides, the CDR3 is TGTGCCAGCACCCAACTAGCGGTTGGCACAGATACGCAGTATTTT. The chain has TRBV2 and TRBJ2-3, with 8 nucleotides matching TRBD2. The CDR3 is made up of 15 amino acids. Germline V gene lookup returns CDR1 SNHLY and CDR2 FYNNEI. V gave up 7 bases and J gave up 1 base; unmatched junction bases: 7.

This clone was seen just once. V gene TRBV7-6 combines with J gene TRBJ2-7; the match to TRBD2 covers 7 bases. The ends lost 8 bases at V and 2 bases at J; junction bases unmatched: 6. In germline, CDR1 is SGHVS, CDR2 FNYEAQ. CDR3 length equals 13 residues. In DNA form, the CDR3 reads TGTGCCAGCGGAAAAGCGGGAACCTACGAGCAGTACTTC. Translated: CASGKAGTYEQYF. Using reference TRBV7-6 and TRBJ2-7 for the parts outside the CDR3, the full variable domain is GAGVSQSPRYKVTKRGQDVALRCDPISGHVSLYWYRQALGQGPEFLTYFNYEAQQDKSGLPNDRFSAERPEGSISTLTIQRTEQRDSAMYRCASGKAGTYEQYFGPGTRLTVT.

The rearrangement joins TRBV6-5 to TRBJ2-1, with D maybe TRBD1 (5 bases). Germline V gene sequence: CDR1 MNHEY, CDR2 SVGAGI. With 4 bases removed from V and 4 bases from J, the gap between germline ends came to 14 bases. The CDR3 covers 15 residues. The CDR3 here is CASSSEGAGYNEQFF. As DNA, the CDR3 is TGTGCCAGCAGTTCTGAAGGGGCTGGGTACAATGAGCAGTTCTTC.

The genes are TRBV4-1 and TRBJ2-1; 10 nucleotides line up with TRBD2. V lost 1 base and J lost 1; bases outside the gene matches: 7. CDR3 length: 18 residues. Germline V CDR1 and CDR2: MGHRA, YSYEKL. CDR3 sequence reads: CASSQGRASGRSYNEQFF. The CDR3 bases are TGCGCCAGCAGCCAAGGGAGGGCTAGCGGGAGATCCTACAATGAGCAGTTCTTC.

The rearrangement uses TRBV2 and TRBJ2-1; 15 bases are a match to TRBD2. The CDR3 spans 17 residues. Looked up from germline, CDR1 is SNHLY and CDR2 is FYNNEI. V dropped 8 bases and J dropped 4; count of bases not matched to a gene: 9. CDR3 protein: CASHTGGTSGRYNEQFF. The CDR3 nucleotides read TGTGCCAGCCATACAGGGGGGACTAGCGGGAGGTACAATGAGCAGTTCTTC. The full variable domain, in which reference TRBV2 and TRBJ2-1 provide the parts outside the CDR3, is EPEVTQTPSHQVTQMGQEVILRCVPISNHLYFYWYRQILGQKVEFLVSFYNNEISEKSEIFDDQFSVERPDGSNFTLKIRSTKLEDSAMYFCASHTGGTSGRYNEQFFGPGTRLTVL.

V and J are TRBV5-1 and TRBJ2-2, with a tentative D call TRBD1 (5 bases). CDR1 is SGHRS, CDR2 YFSETQ, per germline. This CDR3 contains 16 residues. V lost 1 base and J 2 bases, leaving 12 bases between the germline ends. CDR3 sequence (DNA): TGCGCCAGCAGCTTGTCCAGCCAGGGAAACACCGGGGAGCTGTTTTTT. Protein product: CASSLSSQGNTGELFF.

This rearrangement joins TRBV3-1 (or the pseudogene TRBV3-2) to TRBJ2-7, with TRBD2 matching over 12 bases. This CDR3 contains 13 residues. Per the germline V gene, CDR1 is LGHDT and CDR2 is YNNKEL (reference sequence). V was clipped by 5 bases and J by 7 bases; unmatched bases: 3. The CDR3 spells CASSGGLAGEQYF. The DNA for the CDR3 is TGTGCCAGCAGCGGTGGACTAGCGGGAGAGCAGTACTTC.

The chain links TRBV28 to TRBJ2-3, with D possibly being TRBD2 (5 bases). Germline V gene data show CDR1 as MDHEN and CDR2 as SYDVKM. The CDR3 has 18 amino acids. Trimming left V 6 bases short and J 5 bases short, with 27 bases between. The CDR3 DNA reads as TGTGCCAGCAGCACTCCTCCACTCTTATCGGGATTGGGAGATACGCAGTATTTT. It is translated as CASSTPPLLSGLGDTQYF.

The J gene is TRBJ1-2, the V gene TRBV19; no clear D gene. Germline-derived CDR1 and CDR2 are LNHDA and SQIVND (reference sequence). The V end was cut by 3 bases, the J end by 4 bases, with 9 bases between. The CDR3 loop spans 13 amino acids. The CDR3 nucleotides read TGTGCCAGTAGTATCGACATCGCCTATGGCTACACCTTC. Its translation is CASSIDIAYGYTF.

V usage is TRBV3-1 (or the pseudogene TRBV3-2) and J usage is TRBJ2-2; possibly TRBD1 for D (5 bases). Looked up from germline, CDR1 is LGHDT and CDR2 is YNNKEL (reference sequence). CDR3 length equals 17 residues. V lost 1 base and J 3 bases, leaving 15 bases between the germline ends. The CDR3 here is CASSQVGNRMDTGELFF. Written as DNA, the CDR3 is TGTGCCAGCAGCCAAGTAGGGAACAGGATGGACACCGGGGAGCTGTTTTTT.

This clone is a singleton in its sample. The rearrangement joins TRBV18 to TRBJ2-7; the D gene is possibly TRBD2 (5 bases). The germline V and J ends were trimmed by 3 bases and 7 bases, with 10 bases remaining between them. Per germline, CDR1 KGHSH and CDR2 LQKENI. This CDR3 contains 12 residues. DNA for the CDR3: TGTGCCAGCTCACCCAACGGGGAGGAGCAGTACTTC. Its translation is CASSPNGEEQYF.